This TCR beta chain came from a study of control samples from healthy donors and cancer patients. Germline CDR1 reads LGHDT; CDR2 reads YNNKEL (reference sequence). CDR3 length: 17 residues. V lost 0 bases to trimming and J lost 8 bases, with 19 bases between them. The repertoire was sequenced with immunoSEQ multiplex PCR; TCRdb's copy has only in-frame clones and lacks some. Of roughly 170,000 clones in the sample, 91% are singletons; the top ten hold just over 2%. This TCR was sampled from a woman in her thirties or forties in good health. Sequencing was done on a sample of blood. The chain joins TRBV3-1 (or the pseudogene TRBV3-2) to TRBJ1-4; a possible D gene is TRBD1 (5 bases). DNA for the CDR3: TGTGCCAGCAGCCAAGATCGGGGGGGAGTCGGGCACGAAAAACTGTTTTTT. Residues: CASSQDRGGVGHEKLFF.